The TCR beta chain under discussion was sequenced for a study of early T cells in non-severe SARS-CoV-2 infection. This clonotype was picked up many times. TCRdb used MiXCR to reprocess the 5' RACE reads, holding one entry per CDR3 protein. The sample has 70,000 or so distinct CDR3 sequences; 4% to 6% are singletons. This specimen was whole blood, taken at baseline. This clonotype originated in an adult who was a healthcare worker with PCR-confirmed SARS-CoV-2 infection or an uninfected control (not recorded which). The donor label of this sample is uncertain.

The CDR3 coding sequence is TGTGCCAGCAGCTTTGGGGATCCTCACCGGGAGCTGTTTTTT. The encoded protein is CASSFGDPHRELFF. The chain couples TRBV5-6 to TRBJ2-2, with D uncertain. CDR1 and CDR2 from the germline V gene are SGHDT and YYEEEE. V lost 2 bases and J lost 9, with 14 bases in between. The CDR3 totals 14 residues.